These 29 T cell receptor beta chains originate from one sample sequenced in a study of CXCR3-negative and CXCR3-positive naive CD8 T cells. Carrying UMI labels, the TRB cDNA libraries were prepared through 5' RACE. For each CDR3 protein, TCRdb gives one entry from its re-call of the 5' RACE reads, without DNA. The sample has fewer than 55,000 distinct CDR3 sequences. The sequenced sample consisted of naive CXCR3- CD8+ T cells from blood. This sample's subset: CD45RO-CCR7+CD27+CD95- naive CD8+ T cells lacking CXCR3 (TNR3-). The receptors shown here come from a human donor in good health. Some clones in this sample may be carry-over from other donors' samples.

This chain connects TRBV3-1 to TRBJ1-1; the D call of TRBD1 rests on TCRdb alone, since no DNA is present to check it. There are 12 residues in the CDR3. In germline, CDR1 is LGHDT, CDR2 YNNKEL (reference sequence). The CDR3 is CASSPGTTEAFF.

Measured by frequency, this clonotype is medium-sized. This sequence joins TRBV25-1 and TRBJ1-6; there is no DNA to check the TCRdb D call of TRBD1. This CDR3 has 13 residues. The germline gives CDR1 MGHDK, CDR2 SYGVNS. The CDR3 sequence: CASSEWTAISLHF.

The V call is TRBV29-1, the J call TRBJ1-2. The V gene's germline CDR1 is SQVTM and CDR2 ANQGSEA. CDR3 length: 12 residues. The CDR3 is CSVAVEYNGYTF.

According to its frequency, this clonotype is medium-sized. The rearrangement links TRBV11-3 to TRBJ2-7. The CDR3 extends over 14 amino acids. From germline, CDR1 is SGHNT and CDR2 YENEEA. The CDR3 loop reads CASSLGRHRYEQYF.

CDR3 amino acids: CSARDGKGQEIAPLHF. V and J are TRBV20-1 and TRBJ1-6; TCRdb reports TRBD1, a call that lacks DNA to check it against. In germline, CDR1 is DFQATT, CDR2 SNEGSKA (reference sequence). This CDR3 has 16 amino acids.

This chain uses TRBV28 with TRBJ2-5; TCRdb gives TRBD2 as the D gene, but with no DNA this cannot be confirmed. This CDR3 comprises 14 residues. The germline gives CDR1 MDHEN, CDR2 SYDVKM. This CDR3 is CASSLLKGGETQYF.

Here the CDR3 reads CASGVPGTSVVNEQFF. This chain links TRBV7-8 with TRBJ2-1; TCRdb returns TRBD2, unconfirmable since there is no DNA. This CDR3 has 16 amino acids. Germline V lookup: CDR1 SGHVS, CDR2 FQNEAQ.

The genes are TRBV20-1 and TRBJ1-6. In germline, CDR1 is DFQATT, CDR2 SNEGSKA (reference sequence). This CDR3 region has 14 residues. CDR3 region: CSAIDSSYNSPLHF.

The genes are TRBV20-1 and TRBJ2-7; absent DNA, TCRdb's TRBD2 call cannot be checked. The CDR3 covers 15 residues. Per the germline V gene, CDR1 is DFQATT and CDR2 is SNEGSKA (reference sequence). CDR3 amino acids: CSADTTSGTINEQYF.

The rearrangement links TRBV4-3 to TRBJ2-7; TCRdb picks TRBD1, but there is no DNA to check that call. The CDR3 covers 14 residues. Per germline, CDR1 LGHNA and CDR2 YSLEER. The CDR3 region is CASSQNRGHYEQYF.

V gene TRBV5-6 combines with J gene TRBJ2-5; TCRdb outputs TRBD1, but without DNA this stays unchecked. The CDR3 runs 18 residues. The germline CDR1 and CDR2 sequences are SGHDT and YYEEEE. The CDR3 sequence: CASSLASGTGAWEETQYF.

The chain links TRBV7-9 to TRBJ2-2. This CDR3 is built from 16 residues. Germline-derived CDR1 and CDR2 are SEHNR and FQNEAQ (reference sequence). The CDR3 sequence: CASSPAGSANTGELFF.

The J gene is TRBJ2-1, the V gene TRBV20-1. Germline V gene lookup returns CDR1 DFQATT and CDR2 SNEGSKA (reference sequence). The CDR3 extends over 14 amino acids. The CDR3 protein is CSARDLGSYNEQFF.

V usage is TRBV28 and J usage is TRBJ2-7; without DNA, the TCRdb call of TRBD2 cannot be checked. Germline CDR1 is MDHEN and CDR2 is SYDVKM. The CDR3 totals 13 residues. CDR3 amino acids: CASSFGPSYEQYF.

The chain uses TRBV6-4 and TRBJ2-5; TCRdb picks TRBD2, but there is no DNA to check that call. The germline CDR1 and CDR2 sequences are MRHNA and SNTAGT. CDR3 length: 15 amino acids. The CDR3 protein is CASSELAGGQETQYF.

The V call is TRBV11-2, the J call TRBJ2-1; TCRdb's D gene call, TRBD1, goes unchecked for lack of DNA. Germline values: CDR1 SGHAT, CDR2 FQNNGV. The CDR3 sequence is 12 residues long. CDR3 sequence: CASSPGNDEQFF. The full variable domain, in which reference TRBV11-2 and TRBJ2-1 provide the parts outside the CDR3, is EAGVAQSPRYKIIEKRQSVAFWCNPISGHATLYWYQQILGQGPKLLIQFQNNGVVDDSQLPKDRFSAERLKGVDSTLKIQPAKLEDSAVYLCASSPGNDEQFFGPGTRLTVL.

V is TRBV12-3 or TRBV12-4 and J is TRBJ2-5; the D gene TCRdb calls, TRBD1, cannot be checked with no DNA. The length of the CDR3 is 14 residues. The CDR3 loop reads CASSSETGQETQYF.

This chain uses TRBV4-1 with TRBJ2-7; the D call of TRBD2 rests on TCRdb alone, since no DNA is present to check it. There are 15 residues in the CDR3. CDR1 and CDR2 (germline): MGHRA, YSYEKL. The CDR3 here is CASSPNGLADYEQYF.

Considering frequency, this clonotype is medium-sized (0.01 to 0.1%). The gene calls are TRBV11-2 and TRBJ2-7. Germline CDR1 SGHAT, CDR2 FQNNGV. CDR3 length: 14 amino acids. CDR3 region: CASSFAGGSYEQYF.

This chain connects TRBV12-3 or TRBV12-4 to TRBJ1-2; TCRdb outputs TRBD1, but without DNA this stays unchecked. The CDR3 contains 12 residues. CDR3 amino acids: CASSYGGLGYTF.

V usage is TRBV14 and J usage is TRBJ2-1; absent DNA, TCRdb's TRBD1 call cannot be checked. Germline V gene data show CDR1 as SGHDN and CDR2 as FVKESK. CDR3 length: 14 residues. CDR3 in amino acids: CASSPTGQGNEQFF.

The chain employs TRBV3-1 and TRBJ2-1; TCRdb's D call of TRBD1 is untestable without DNA. CDR1 and CDR2 (germline): LGHDT, YNNKEL (reference sequence). The length of the CDR3 is 19 residues. The CDR3 spells CASSQDYGAAPGSYNEQFF.

The chain recombines TRBV14 with TRBJ2-1; TCRdb proposes TRBD1, but this gene call is untestable without DNA. The CDR3 has 16 residues. CDR1 and CDR2 from the germline V gene are SGHDN and FVKESK. The CDR3 spells CASSQELYARYNEQFF.

This clonotype is identified as medium-sized from frequency. The chain is built from TRBV7-6 and TRBJ2-2; TCRdb names TRBD2, which stays unverified in the absence of DNA. This CDR3 spans 16 amino acids. Germline assignment: CDR1 SGHVS and CDR2 FNYEAQ. This CDR3 is CASSLGAGGNTGELFF.

The V and J genes are TRBV6-5 and TRBJ2-1; TCRdb proposes TRBD1, but this gene call is untestable without DNA. Germline CDR1 and CDR2: MNHEY and SVGAGI. The CDR3 is 15 residues long. The CDR3 spells CASSYEGGLYNEQFF.

This rearrangement joins TRBV7-2 to TRBJ2-7; TCRdb proposes TRBD1, but this gene call is untestable without DNA. CDR1 is SGHTA, CDR2 FQGNSA, per germline. CDR3 length: 14 amino acids. The CDR3 is CASSLRGLGYEQYF.

The chain is built from TRBV19 and TRBJ1-1; TCRdb outputs TRBD1, but without DNA this stays unchecked. Germline-derived CDR1 and CDR2 are LNHDA and SQIVND (reference sequence). CDR3 length equals 14 residues. The CDR3 region is CASSIPGGLTEAFF.

The V and J genes are TRBV7-9 and TRBJ1-2. The CDR3 contains 12 residues. Germline V gene lookup returns CDR1 SEHNR and CDR2 FQNEAQ (reference sequence). The CDR3 protein is CASRPSNYGYTF.

The chain recombines TRBV5-6 with TRBJ2-7. Per the germline V gene, CDR1 is SGHDT and CDR2 is YYEEEE. The CDR3 contains 15 residues. The CDR3 protein is CASSQTWTGPYEQYF.